Included here is one TCR beta chain sequence, with context. The antigen is unknown. This sample is drawn from a study of cytomegalovirus exposure and HLA in healthy donors. As for the study in general: Among about 190 million T cells, an earlier analysis found 117 million unique TCR beta sequences.

The primer mix had 60 Vbeta and 13 Jbeta primers. Only in-frame clones appear in the TCRdb table, and some are missing; sequencing was by immunoSEQ multiplex PCR. The sample lists 100,000 to 150,000 clones, around three quarters occurring once. The CDR3 has 14 residues. Trimming removed 5 bases from V and 6 bases from J; junction bases left unmatched: 7. Germline CDR1 reads MDHEN; CDR2 reads SYDVKM. Points from the study as a whole: Fewer N-insertions (relative to the approximately 670-donor mean) were reportedly seen in an Asian-associated ancestry cluster in a later analysis. There were some V segments, including TRBV6-2 and TRBV6-3, excluded as indistinguishable. When presence/absence was analysed, sequencing depth was taken to be roughly uniform across donors.

What was sequenced was PBMCs. The receptor was derived from a female donor in good health and CMV-seronegative. V gene TRBV28 combines with J gene TRBJ1-5, with 7 positions matching TRBD1. The CDR3 reads CASSTGEASQPQHF. CDR3 bases: TGTGCCAGCAGTACAGGGGAGGCGAGTCAGCCCCAGCATTTT.